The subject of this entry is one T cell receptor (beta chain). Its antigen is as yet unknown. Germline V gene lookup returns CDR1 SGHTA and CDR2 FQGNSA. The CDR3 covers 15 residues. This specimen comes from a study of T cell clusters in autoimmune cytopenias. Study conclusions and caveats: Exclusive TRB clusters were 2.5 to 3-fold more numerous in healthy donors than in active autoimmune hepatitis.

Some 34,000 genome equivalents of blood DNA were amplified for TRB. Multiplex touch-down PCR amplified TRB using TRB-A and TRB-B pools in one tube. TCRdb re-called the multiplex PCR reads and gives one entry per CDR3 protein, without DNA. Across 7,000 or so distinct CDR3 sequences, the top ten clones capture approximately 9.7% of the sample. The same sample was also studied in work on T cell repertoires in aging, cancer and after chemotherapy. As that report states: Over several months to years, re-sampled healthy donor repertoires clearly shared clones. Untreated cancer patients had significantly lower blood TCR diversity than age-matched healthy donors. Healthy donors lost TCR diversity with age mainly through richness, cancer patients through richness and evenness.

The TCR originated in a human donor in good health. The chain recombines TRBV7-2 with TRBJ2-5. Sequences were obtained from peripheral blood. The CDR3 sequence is CASSPIEIGEETQYF.